Sequencing of this T cell receptor (beta chain) was carried out in a study of identical twins. Points from the study as a whole: A lower insertion count was a feature of abundant cord blood beta clonotypes, with no such feature in memory repertoires.

CDR3 size: 14 residues. With 1 base removed from V and 4 bases from J, the gap between germline ends came to 11 bases. CDR1 MNHEY and CDR2 SVGAGI come from the germline V gene. One entry per CDR3 protein results from TCRdb running MiXCR on the 5' RACE reads. The sample includes about 480,000 distinct CDR3 sequences, 14% of them seen just once. On this clonotype itself: What it recognizes is unknown.

A further study also used this sample, focusing on yellow fever vaccine responses in identical twins.

J is TRBJ2-7 and V is TRBV6-5, with D perhaps TRBD1 (5 bases). This TCR came from a woman younger than 35 in good health. The specimen sequenced was CD4+ T cells sorted from blood. CDR3 loop: CASSYWGRRYEQYF. In nucleotides, the CDR3 is TGTGCCAGCAGTTACTGGGGCAGGCGATACGAGCAGTACTTC.